The 10 T cell receptor beta chains below all came from one sample that was sequenced in a study of blood T cell repertoires in COVID-19. Assay: immunoSEQ multiplex PCR; the TCRdb copy retains only in-frame clones and omits some. The sample has a few hundred thousand clones; approximately 85% are singletons. The sequencing sample was made of PBMCs or T cells enriched from blood (not recorded which). The origin of the receptors is a man aged 25 to 40 who had recovered from COVID-19.

The chain combines TRBV6-6 with TRBJ1-1; 7 positions match TRBD1. V shed 5 bases and J 1 base; nucleotides not matched to a gene: 10. Germline loops: CDR1 MNHNY, CDR2 SVGAGI (reference sequence). The CDR3 sequence is 16 residues long. CDR3 protein: CASSALFRGENTEAFF. The CDR3 DNA reads TGTGCCAGCAGTGCGCTCTTCAGGGGGGAGAACACTGAAGCTTTCTTT.

This chain uses TRBV7-3 with TRBJ2-3; 11 bases are a match to TRBD2. J was trimmed by 0 bases and V by 5 bases; bases with no gene match: 4. Per germline, CDR1 SGHTA and CDR2 FQGTGA. This CDR3 region has 16 residues. Written as DNA, the CDR3 is TGTGCCAGCAGCCTTCTAGCGGGGGGTAGCACAGATACGCAGTATTTT. Protein sequence: CASSLLAGGSTDTQYF.

V usage is TRBV12-3 or TRBV12-4 and J usage is TRBJ1-1; no clear D. V was trimmed by 2 bases and J by 4 bases, leaving 8 bases between them. This CDR3 has 13 residues. In DNA, the CDR3 is TGTGCCAGCAGTTTAAGCAGGCTCACTGAAGCTTTCTTT. Translated, it gives CASSLSRLTEAFF.

The rearrangement joins TRBV12-5 to TRBJ1-1; D may be TRBD1 (5 bases). Germline CDR1 is LGHNT and CDR2 is FRNRAP. The CDR3 spans 17 residues. Trimming shortened V by 0 bases and J by 0 bases, and 14 bases separated the two germline ends. CDR3 amino acids: CASGLVLGQLMNTEAFF. As DNA, the CDR3 is TGTGCTAGTGGTTTGGTACTGGGGCAACTCATGAACACTGAAGCTTTCTTT. The entire variable domain, with the rest obtained from reference TRBV12-5 and TRBJ1-1, is as follows: DARVTQTPRHKVTEMGQEVTMRCQPILGHNTVFWYRQTMMQGLELLAYFRNRAPLDDSGMPKDRFSAEMPDATLATLKIQPSEPRDSAVYFCASGLVLGQLMNTEAFFGQGTRLTVV.

The chain recombines TRBV7-8 with TRBJ1-4, with 10 bases matching TRBD1. CDR3 size: 12 residues. CDR1 SGHVS and CDR2 FQNEAQ come from the germline V gene. V was clipped by 5 bases and J by 14 bases; unmatched bases: 5. CDR3 residues: CASSQDRGPLFF. In DNA, the CDR3 is TGTGCCAGCAGCCAAGACAGGGGGCCTCTGTTTTTT.

The genes are TRBV6-5 and TRBJ2-7, with 7 bases matching TRBD1. With V trimmed by 6 bases and J by 6 bases, 2 bases remained unmatched. The CDR3 runs 11 residues. CDR1 is MNHEY, CDR2 SVGAGI, per germline. The CDR3 loop is CASRTGTEQYF. Here the CDR3 DNA reads TGTGCCAGCAGGACAGGGACCGAGCAGTACTTC.

The table lists this clone with a count of one. The rearrangement joins TRBV27 to TRBJ1-5; TRBD1 is a possible D gene (6 bases). V was shortened by 8 bases and J by 4 bases, with 12 bases between the two germline ends. The V gene's germline CDR1 is MNHEY and CDR2 SMNVEV (reference sequence). The CDR3 is 13 amino acids. The chain's CDR3 is CASSSGENQPQHF. The CDR3 DNA follows: TGTGCCAGCTCATCAGGGGAGAATCAGCCCCAGCATTTT.

The rearrangement links TRBV6-5 to TRBJ1-3, with 9 bases fitting TRBD1. Unmatched junction bases numbered 3, after V lost 6 bases and J lost 3 bases. The CDR3 consists of 14 residues. CDR1 MNHEY and CDR2 SVGAGI come from the germline V gene. The CDR3 region has the DNA TGTGCCAGCAGGCTGGGACAGGGTGGAAACACCATATATTTT. This gives the protein CASRLGQGGNTIYF.

The chain uses TRBV19 and TRBJ1-1; 7 nucleotides align to TRBD1. CDR3 size: 14 residues. Trimming took 7 bases from V and 0 from J; bases not matched to a gene: 5. The germline V gene has CDR1 LNHDA and CDR2 SQIVND (reference sequence). In nucleotides, the CDR3 is TGTGCCAGTACCACGGGACAGATGAACACTGAAGCTTTCTTT. Translation gives CASTTGQMNTEAFF.

The genes are TRBV5-1 and TRBJ2-3; D possibly corresponds to TRBD1 (5 bases). Trimming removed 4 bases from V and 1 base from J, with 13 bases in between. There are 15 residues in the CDR3. Germline V gives CDR1 SGHRS, CDR2 YFSETQ. The CDR3 loop is CASSLQGLGTDTQYF. The CDR3 DNA sequence: TGCGCCAGCAGCCTTCAGGGTTTGGGCACAGATACGCAGTATTTT.